A selection of T cell receptor beta chains follows, all from one sample in a study of blood T cell repertoires in COVID-19. Sequencing used immunoSEQ multiplex PCR; TCRdb keeps in-frame clones, though not all of them. The data show 250,000 to 300,000 clones, with roughly 90% seen just once and roughly an eighth held by the top ten. The material sequenced was peripheral blood. The receptors were gathered from a woman aged 55-70 years with acute or convalescent COVID-19. Each CDR3 is given with its conserved first and last residue. The D gene is left open where the match is weak. Where a row states a size, it is once, few, many or the class of an expanded clone; other rows omit it.

TRBD2,TRBV27,-,TRBJ2-1,TGTGCCAGCACCTTCAGCGGGGGTCACAATGAGCAGTTCTTC,CASTFSGGHNEQFF
TRBD1,TRBV29-1,-,TRBJ2-1,TGCAGCGTTGCAGGGACAGGGAGTTACAATGAGCAGTTCTTC,CSVAGTGSYNEQFF
-,TRBV4-3,-,TRBJ2-2,TGCGCCAGCAGCACCCTACAGGAGTACACCGGGGAGCTGTTTTTT,CASSTLQEYTGELFF
-,TRBV4-1,-,TRBJ1-3,TGCGCCAGCAGCCAAGATAGTGCCAGGGGCGCTTTCTCTGGAAACACCATATATTTT,CASSQDSARGAFSGNTIYF
TRBD1,TRBV5-4,few,TRBJ1-3,TGTGCCAGCAGCGTGGGACAGGGGATGTCTGGAAACACCATATATTTT,CASSVGQGMSGNTIYF
TRBD2,TRBV15,-,TRBJ2-5,TGTGCCACCAGCAGTAGCCTAGCGGGACGCCAAGAGACCCAGTACTTC,CATSSSLAGRQETQYF
-,TRBV20-1,-,TRBJ1-1,TGCAGTGCTAGCGTTTACACTGAAGCTTTCTTT,CSASVYTEAFF
-,TRBV4-1,-,TRBJ2-5,TGCGCCAGCAGCGTGCGTGGCGGCCAAGAGACCCAGTACTTC,CASSVRGGQETQYF
TRBD2,TRBV28,-,TRBJ2-1,TGTGCCAGCGCGCTCCCGGCGGGGGGGACGGATGAGCAGTTCTTC,CASALPAGGTDEQFF
TRBD2,TRBV7-8,-,TRBJ2-5,TGTGCCAGCAGCTTAGGACTAGCGGGGGGAAAAGAGACCCAGTACTTC,CASSLGLAGGKETQYF
-,TRBV27,-,TRBJ2-5,TGTGCCAGCAGTTCAGGGTACCAAGAGACCCAGTACTTC,CASSSGYQETQYF
TRBD1,TRBV4-2,-,TRBJ2-7,TGTGCCAGCAGCCCAGTGGCGGGGACAGGGCCCTACGAGCAGTACTTC,CASSPVAGTGPYEQYF
TRBD2,TRBV11-2,-,TRBJ2-3,TGTGCCAGCAGCTTAGGCACACTAGCGGGGTTTGGCACAGATACGCAGTATTTT,CASSLGTLAGFGTDTQYF
-,TRBV9,-,TRBJ2-2,TGTGCCAGCAGCGAGGGGGGGTCCCCTGGGACCGGGGAGCTGTTTTTT,CASSEGGSPGTGELFF
TRBD2,TRBV11-3,-,TRBJ2-7,TGTGCCAGCAGCTTCCGGGGGGACCCCTCCTACGAGCAGTACTTC,CASSFRGDPSYEQYF
-,TRBV7-9,-,TRBJ2-7,TGTGCCAGCAGCACTAGCGCGGGGGCCAGCTCCTACGAGCAGTACTTC,CASSTSAGASSYEQYF
TRBD2,TRBV13,few,TRBJ2-3,TGTGCCAGCAGCGTCGCTAGCGGGGGGGGCACAGATACGCAGTATTTT,CASSVASGGGTDTQYF
TRBD1,TRBV5-4,-,TRBJ1-1,TGTGCCAGCAGCGGCGGACAGGGGGCGATTTCGGTCTCTAACACTGAAGCTTTCTTT,CASSGGQGAISVSNTEAFF
TRBD1,TRBV28,-,TRBJ2-7,TGTGCCAGCAGCGACAGGGGGCCCTTCTACGAGCAGTACTTC,CASSDRGPFYEQYF
TRBD1,TRBV6-5,-,TRBJ2-3,TGTGCCAGCAGTTACTCGAATGGGGACAGGGATACGCAGTATTTT,CASSYSNGDRDTQYF
-,TRBV2,-,TRBJ1-5,TGTGCCAGCAGTGCCGGGACAACCCTCAATCAGCCCCAGCATTTT,CASSAGTTLNQPQHF
TRBD2,TRBV7-2,-,TRBJ2-5,TGTGCCAGCAGCTTAGCCCATAGCGGGAGTTCAGAGACCCAGTACTTC,CASSLAHSGSSETQYF
-,TRBV28,once,TRBJ1-3,TGTGCCAGCAGTTTAGTGGGGGCGGGCTCTGGAAACACCATATATTTT,CASSLVGAGSGNTIYF
-,TRBV15,-,TRBJ2-5,TGTGCCACCAGCGGAGAGAACAGGGTCCAAGAGACCCAGTACTTC,CATSGENRVQETQYF
TRBD1,TRBV28,-,TRBJ1-6,TGTGCCAGCAGTTCCGCCCACAGGGGAAGCAATTCACCCCTCCACTTT,CASSSAHRGSNSPLHF
-,TRBV19,-,TRBJ1-6,TGTGCCACTTCACAGCAGGGGACTTCACCCCTCCACTTT,CATSQQGTSPLHF
-,TRBV6-2/TRBV6-3,-,TRBJ2-5,TGTGCCAGCAGTTACGGCATGGGGCGTCAGACCCAGTACTTC,CASSYGMGRQTQYF
-,TRBV28,-,TRBJ1-4,TGTGCCAGCAGTTTTGGCAGGGATAATGAAAAACTGTTTTTT,CASSFGRDNEKLFF
-,TRBV5-1,-,TRBJ2-7,TGCGCCAGCAGCTTGGATACAGCTTCCTACGAGCAGTACTTC,CASSLDTASYEQYF
TRBD1,TRBV18,-,TRBJ2-1,TGTGCCAGCTCACCGGGACAGGACTCCTACAATGAGCAGTTCTTC,CASSPGQDSYNEQFF
TRBD1,TRBV24-1,-,TRBJ1-2,TGTGCCACCAGTGATTTTGGCGACAGGGAGGCTGGCTACACCTTC,CATSDFGDREAGYTF
-,TRBV9,-,TRBJ1-1,TGTGCCAGCAGCGTAGCTGCAGGGTTGTCGGTTCCTTTCTTT,CASSVAAGLSVPFF
TRBD1,TRBV5-4,-,TRBJ1-6,TGTGCCAGCAGCTATACAGGGGGGGCTTATTCACCCCTCCACTTT,CASSYTGGAYSPLHF
TRBD1,TRBV6-6,-,TRBJ1-1,TGTGCCAGCAGTTTGACAGGGGGTTCTACTGAAGCTTTCTTT,CASSLTGGSTEAFF
-,TRBV5-1,few,TRBJ2-7,TGCGCCAGCAGCCCATTTCAGGCTGGCACCTACGAGCAGTACTTC,CASSPFQAGTYEQYF
TRBD1,TRBV4-3,-,TRBJ1-2,TGCGCCAGCAGCCAGGACAGGGGGTACTTTAGTGGCTACACCTTC,CASSQDRGYFSGYTF
-,TRBV6-5,-,TRBJ2-5,TGTGCCAGCAGCAAAGAGCGGGAGACCCAGTACTTC,CASSKERETQYF
TRBD2,TRBV5-4,-,TRBJ2-5,TGTGCCAGCAGCGCCGGACTAGCGCAAGAGACCCAGTACTTC,CASSAGLAQETQYF